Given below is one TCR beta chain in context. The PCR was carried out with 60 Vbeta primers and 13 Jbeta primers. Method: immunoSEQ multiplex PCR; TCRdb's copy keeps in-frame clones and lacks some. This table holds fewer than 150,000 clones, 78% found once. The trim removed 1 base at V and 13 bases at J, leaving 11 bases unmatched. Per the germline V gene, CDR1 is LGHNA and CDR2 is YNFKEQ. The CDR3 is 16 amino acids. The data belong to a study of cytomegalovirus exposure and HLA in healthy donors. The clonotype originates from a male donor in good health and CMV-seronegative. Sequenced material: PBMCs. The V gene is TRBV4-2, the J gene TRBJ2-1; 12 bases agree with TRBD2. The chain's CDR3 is CASSQVTSGGPRLQFF. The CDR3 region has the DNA TGTGCCAGCAGCCAAGTTACTAGCGGGGGGCCCCGTCTCCAGTTCTTC.